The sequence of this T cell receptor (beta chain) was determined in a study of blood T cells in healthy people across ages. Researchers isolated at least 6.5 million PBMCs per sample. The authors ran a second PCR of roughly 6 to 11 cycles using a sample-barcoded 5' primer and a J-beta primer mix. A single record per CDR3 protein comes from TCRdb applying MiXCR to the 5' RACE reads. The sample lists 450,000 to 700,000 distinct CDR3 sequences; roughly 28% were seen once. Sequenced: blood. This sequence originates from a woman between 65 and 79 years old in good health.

The CDR3 coding sequence is TGTGCCAGCAGCGTAGACAGCGGGGGGGCTGTCGAGACCCAGTACTTC. Amino acid sequence: CASSVDSGGAVETQYF. The chain has TRBV9 and TRBJ2-5; TRBD2 matches at 10 bases. V trimming: 0 bases; J trimming: 5 bases; junction bases outside the gene matches: 7. CDR1 SGDLS and CDR2 YYNGEE come from the germline V gene. The CDR3 extends over 16 amino acids.